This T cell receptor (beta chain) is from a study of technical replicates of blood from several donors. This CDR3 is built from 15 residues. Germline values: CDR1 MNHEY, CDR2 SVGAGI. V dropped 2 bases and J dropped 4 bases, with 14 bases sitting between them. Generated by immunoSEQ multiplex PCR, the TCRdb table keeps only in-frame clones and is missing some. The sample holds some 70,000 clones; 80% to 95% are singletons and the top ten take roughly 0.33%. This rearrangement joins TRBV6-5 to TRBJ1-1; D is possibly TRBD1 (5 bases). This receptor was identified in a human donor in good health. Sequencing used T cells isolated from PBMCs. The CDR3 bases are TGTGCCAGCAGTTACGGACATCTTAAGGTCACTGAAGCTTTCTTT. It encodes CASSYGHLKVTEAFF.